This T cell receptor beta chain stems from a study of shared clonotypes between healthy human individuals. The method was immunoSEQ multiplex PCR; TCRdb's version includes in-frame clones alone and lacks a portion of them. The sample shows more than 850,000 clones, 70% to 80% of them seen only once. This TCR was sampled from a man aged 18 to 29 in good health. Some clones in this sample may be carry-over from other donors' samples. The sample taken for sequencing was memory CD4+ T cells from PBMCs. The subset denotes: CD45RA-negative fraction.

The CDR3 region is CASSQEDAANYGYTF. CDR3 nucleotides: TGTGCCAGCAGCCAAGAGGACGCAGCTAACTATGGCTACACCTTC. The rearrangement links TRBV4-2 to TRBJ1-2; D gene ambiguous. Germline CDR1 and CDR2: LGHNA and YNFKEQ. The CDR3 contains 15 residues. Deletions cut 0 bases from V and 0 bases from J, with 8 bases between.